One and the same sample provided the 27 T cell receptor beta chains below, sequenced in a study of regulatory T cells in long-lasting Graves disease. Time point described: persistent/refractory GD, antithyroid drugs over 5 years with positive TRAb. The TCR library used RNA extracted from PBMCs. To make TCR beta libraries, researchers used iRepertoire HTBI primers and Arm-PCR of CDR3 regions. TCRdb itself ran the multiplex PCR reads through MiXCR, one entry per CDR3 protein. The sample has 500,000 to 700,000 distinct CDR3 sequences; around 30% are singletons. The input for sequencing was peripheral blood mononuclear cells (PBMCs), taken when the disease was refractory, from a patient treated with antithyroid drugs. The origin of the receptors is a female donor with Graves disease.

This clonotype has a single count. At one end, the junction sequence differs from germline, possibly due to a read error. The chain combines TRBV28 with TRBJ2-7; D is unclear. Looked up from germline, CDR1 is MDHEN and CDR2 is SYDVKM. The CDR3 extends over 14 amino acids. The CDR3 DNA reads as TGCGCCAGCAGCCCGTCCAACTCCGCTTACGAGCAGTACTTC. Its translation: CASSPSNSAYEQYF. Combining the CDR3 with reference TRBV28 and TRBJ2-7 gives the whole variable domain DVKVTQSSRYLVKRTGEKVFLECVQDMDHENMFWYRQDPGLGLRLIYFSYDVKMKEKGDIPEGYSVSREKKERFSLILESASTNQTSMYLCASSPSNSAYEQYFGPGTRLTVT.

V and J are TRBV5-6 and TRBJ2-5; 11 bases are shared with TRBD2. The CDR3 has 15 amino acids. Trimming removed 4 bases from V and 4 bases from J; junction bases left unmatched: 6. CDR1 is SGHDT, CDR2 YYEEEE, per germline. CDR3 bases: TGTGCCAGCAGCGCCGGACTAGCGGGTATAGAGACCCAGTACTTC. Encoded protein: CASSAGLAGIETQYF.

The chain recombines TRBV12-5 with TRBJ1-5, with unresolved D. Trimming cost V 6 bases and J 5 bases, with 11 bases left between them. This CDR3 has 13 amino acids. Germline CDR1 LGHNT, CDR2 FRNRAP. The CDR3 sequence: CASGPTLDQPQHF. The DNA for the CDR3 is TGTGCTAGTGGGCCTACCCTGGATCAGCCCCAGCATTTT.

The CDR3 spells CAISGAGGGTEAFF. The DNA of the CDR3 is TGTGCCATCAGTGGGGCAGGGGGAGGCACTGAAGCTTTCTTT. This chain connects TRBV10-3 to TRBJ1-1; 7 nucleotides agree with TRBD1. V lost 4 bases to trimming and J lost 4 bases; unmatched junction nucleotides: 6. The CDR3 length is 14 residues. CDR1 is ENHRY and CDR2 is SYGVKD in the germline V gene.

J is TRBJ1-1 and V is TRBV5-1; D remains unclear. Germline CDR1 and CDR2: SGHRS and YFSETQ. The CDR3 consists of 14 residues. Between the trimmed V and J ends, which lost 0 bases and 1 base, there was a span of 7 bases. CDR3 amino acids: CASSLDTTNTEAFF. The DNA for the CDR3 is TGCGCCAGCAGCTTGGACACAACGAACACTGAAGCTTTCTTT.

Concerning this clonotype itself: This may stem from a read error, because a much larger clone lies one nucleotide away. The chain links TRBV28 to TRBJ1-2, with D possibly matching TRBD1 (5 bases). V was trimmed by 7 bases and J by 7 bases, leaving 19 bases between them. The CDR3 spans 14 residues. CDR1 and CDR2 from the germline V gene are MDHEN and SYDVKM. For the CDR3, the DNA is TGTGCCAGCAAGGGAACTCCGGGACTGAGTGGCTACACCTTC. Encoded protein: CASKGTPGLSGYTF.

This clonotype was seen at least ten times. CDR3 bases: TGTGCCAGCAGTTTAAGTGGGACGGATGGCTACACCTTC. It is translated as CASSLSGTDGYTF. The rearrangement joins TRBV2 to TRBJ1-2; possibly TRBD1 for D (5 bases). The germline V gene has CDR1 SNHLY and CDR2 FYNNEI. Trimming took 5 bases from V and 6 from J, leaving 13 bases between them. The CDR3 is 13 residues long.

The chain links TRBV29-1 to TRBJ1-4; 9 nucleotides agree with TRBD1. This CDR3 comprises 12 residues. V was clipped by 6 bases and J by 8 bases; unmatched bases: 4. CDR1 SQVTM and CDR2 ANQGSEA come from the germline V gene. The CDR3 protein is CSVGQGYEKLFF. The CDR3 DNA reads TGCAGCGTAGGACAGGGGTACGAAAAACTGTTTTTT.

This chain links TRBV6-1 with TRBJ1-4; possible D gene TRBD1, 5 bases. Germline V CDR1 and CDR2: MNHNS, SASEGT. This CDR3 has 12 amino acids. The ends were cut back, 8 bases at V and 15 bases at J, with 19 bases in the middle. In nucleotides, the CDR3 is TGTGCCAGCGGTACTCTCGGGCAGGGCGTGTTTTTT. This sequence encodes CASGTLGQGVFF.

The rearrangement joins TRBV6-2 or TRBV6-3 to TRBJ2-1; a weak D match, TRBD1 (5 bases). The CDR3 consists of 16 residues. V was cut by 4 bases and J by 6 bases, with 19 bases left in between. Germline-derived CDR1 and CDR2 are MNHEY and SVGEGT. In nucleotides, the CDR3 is TGTGCCAGCAGTTCCGGGCGGCAGGGCGTCCTCAATGAGCAGTTCTTC. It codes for CASSSGRQGVLNEQFF.

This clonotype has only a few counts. The CDR3 is CASSPRGWDTQYF. The CDR3 DNA reads TGTGCCAGCAGCCCCCGGGGGTGGGATACGCAGTATTTT. This rearrangement joins TRBV11-2 to TRBJ2-3; D is perhaps TRBD2 (6 bases). The V gene lost 5 bases and the J gene lost 6 bases, with 12 bases spanning the gap. The CDR3 covers 13 residues. CDR1 is SGHAT, CDR2 FQNNGV, per germline.

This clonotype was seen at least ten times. CDR3 amino acids: CASGGTGNYGYTF. DNA of the CDR3: TGTGCCAGCGGCGGGACAGGGAACTATGGCTACACCTTC. The V call is TRBV12-3 or TRBV12-4, the J call TRBJ1-2; 9 bases line up with TRBD1. V dropped 8 bases and J dropped 2; count of bases not matched to a gene: 3. The CDR3 loop spans 13 amino acids.

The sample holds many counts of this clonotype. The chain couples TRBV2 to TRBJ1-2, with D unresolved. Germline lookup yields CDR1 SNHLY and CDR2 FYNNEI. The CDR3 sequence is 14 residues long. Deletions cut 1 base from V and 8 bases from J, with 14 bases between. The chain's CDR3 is CASSEGTDLLGYTF. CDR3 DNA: TGTGCCAGCAGTGAAGGGACGGATCTTTTGGGCTACACCTTC.

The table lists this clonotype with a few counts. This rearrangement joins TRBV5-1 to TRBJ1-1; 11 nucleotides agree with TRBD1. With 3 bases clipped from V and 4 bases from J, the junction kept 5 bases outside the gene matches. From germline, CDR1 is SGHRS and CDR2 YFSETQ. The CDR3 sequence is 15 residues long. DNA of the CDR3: TGCGCCAGCAGCTCTCCGGGACAGGGGGGCACTGAAGCTTTCTTT. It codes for CASSSPGQGGTEAFF.

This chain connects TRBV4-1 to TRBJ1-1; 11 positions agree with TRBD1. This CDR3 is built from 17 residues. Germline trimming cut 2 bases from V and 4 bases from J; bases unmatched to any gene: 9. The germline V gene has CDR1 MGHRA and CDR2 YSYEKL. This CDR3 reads CASSQLGQGGVGTEAFF. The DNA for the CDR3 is TGCGCCAGCAGCCAACTGGGACAGGGGGGAGTTGGCACTGAAGCTTTCTTT.

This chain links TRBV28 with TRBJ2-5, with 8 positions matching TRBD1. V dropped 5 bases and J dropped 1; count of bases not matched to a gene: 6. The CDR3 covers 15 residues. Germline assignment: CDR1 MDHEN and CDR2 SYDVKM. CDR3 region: CASSKTGDFQETQYF. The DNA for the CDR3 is TGTGCCAGCAGTAAGACAGGGGATTTCCAAGAGACCCAGTACTTC.

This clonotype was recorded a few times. CDR3 sequence (DNA): TGCGCCAGCAGCTTTCGGGGAGGTCGCACTGAAGCTTTCTTT. Translating gives CASSFRGGRTEAFF. The chain links TRBV5-1 to TRBJ1-1; D remains unclear. The CDR3 loop spans 14 amino acids. V lost 2 bases and J 4 bases, leaving 12 bases between the germline ends. The germline gives CDR1 SGHRS, CDR2 YFSETQ.

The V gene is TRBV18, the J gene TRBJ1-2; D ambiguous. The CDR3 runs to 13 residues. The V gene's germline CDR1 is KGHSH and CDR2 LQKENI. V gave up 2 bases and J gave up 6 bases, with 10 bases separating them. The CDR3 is CASSPRPENGYTF. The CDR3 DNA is TGTGCCAGCTCACCAAGGCCAGAGAATGGCTACACCTTC.

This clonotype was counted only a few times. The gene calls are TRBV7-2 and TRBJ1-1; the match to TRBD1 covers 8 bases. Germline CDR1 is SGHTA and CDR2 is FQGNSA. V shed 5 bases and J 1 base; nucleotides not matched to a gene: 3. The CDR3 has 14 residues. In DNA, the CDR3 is TGTGCCAGCAGCGCCACAGGGGGGAACACTGAAGCTTTCTTT. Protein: CASSATGGNTEAFF.

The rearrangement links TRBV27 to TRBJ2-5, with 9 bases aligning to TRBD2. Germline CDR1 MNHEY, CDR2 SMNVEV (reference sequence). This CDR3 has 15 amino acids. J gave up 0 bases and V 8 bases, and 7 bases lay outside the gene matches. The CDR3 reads CASAGTSSYQETQYF. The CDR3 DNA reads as TGTGCCAGCGCTGGGACTAGCAGTTACCAAGAGACCCAGTACTTC.

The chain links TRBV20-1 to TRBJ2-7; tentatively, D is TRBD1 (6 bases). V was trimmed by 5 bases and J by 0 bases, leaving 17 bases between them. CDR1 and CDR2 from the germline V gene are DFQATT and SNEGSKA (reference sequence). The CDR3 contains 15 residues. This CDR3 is CSARHQGLASYEQYF. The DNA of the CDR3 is TGCAGTGCTCGCCACCAGGGGCTAGCCTCCTACGAGCAGTACTTC.

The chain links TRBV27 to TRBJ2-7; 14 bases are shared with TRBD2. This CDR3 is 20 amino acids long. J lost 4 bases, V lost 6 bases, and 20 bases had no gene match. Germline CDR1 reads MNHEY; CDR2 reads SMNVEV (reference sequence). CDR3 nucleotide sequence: TGTGCCAGCAGGAGACGGCCAGGGGCAGGGACTAGCGGGAGTTTTTACGAGCAGTACTTC. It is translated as CASRRRPGAGTSGSFYEQYF.

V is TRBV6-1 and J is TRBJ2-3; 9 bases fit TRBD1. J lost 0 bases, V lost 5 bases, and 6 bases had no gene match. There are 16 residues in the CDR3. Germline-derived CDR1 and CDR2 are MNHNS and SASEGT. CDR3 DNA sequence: TGTGCCAGCAGTCGGCAGGGACAGGGTAGCACAGATACGCAGTATTTT. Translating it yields CASSRQGQGSTDTQYF.

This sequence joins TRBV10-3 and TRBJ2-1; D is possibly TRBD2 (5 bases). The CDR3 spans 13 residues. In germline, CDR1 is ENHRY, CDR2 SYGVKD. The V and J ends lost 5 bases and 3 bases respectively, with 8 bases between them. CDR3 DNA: TGTGCCATCAGTACACGGGGCTACAATGAGCAGTTCTTC. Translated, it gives CAISTRGYNEQFF.

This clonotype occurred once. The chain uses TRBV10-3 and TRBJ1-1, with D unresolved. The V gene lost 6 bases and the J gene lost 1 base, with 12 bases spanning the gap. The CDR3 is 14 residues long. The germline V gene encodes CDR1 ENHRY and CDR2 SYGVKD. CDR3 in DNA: TGTGCCATCAGCCTGGACCGATCGAACACTGAAGCTTTCTTT. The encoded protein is CAISLDRSNTEAFF.

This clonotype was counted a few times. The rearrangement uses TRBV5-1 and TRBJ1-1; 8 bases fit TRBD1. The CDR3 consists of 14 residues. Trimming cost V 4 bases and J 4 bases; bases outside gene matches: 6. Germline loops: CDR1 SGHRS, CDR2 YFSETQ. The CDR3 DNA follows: TGCGCCAGCAGCACAACAGGGGGATCCACTGAAGCTTTCTTT. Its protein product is CASSTTGGSTEAFF.

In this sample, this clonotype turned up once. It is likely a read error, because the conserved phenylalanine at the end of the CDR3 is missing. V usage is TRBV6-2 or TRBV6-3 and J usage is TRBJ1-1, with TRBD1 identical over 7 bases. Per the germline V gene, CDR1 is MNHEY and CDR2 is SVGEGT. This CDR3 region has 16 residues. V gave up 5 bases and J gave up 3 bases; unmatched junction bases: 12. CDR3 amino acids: CASSRSQGSGYTEAFL. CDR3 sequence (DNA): TGTGCCAGCAGTAGATCACAGGGGAGCGGGTACACTGAAGCTTTCCTT.